These 17 T cell receptor beta chains came from one sample sequenced in a study of cytomegalovirus exposure and HLA in healthy donors. Vbeta (60) and Jbeta (13) primers were used in the PCR. The method was immunoSEQ multiplex PCR; TCRdb's version includes in-frame clones alone and lacks a portion of them. This sample has some 84,000 clones; around 68% occur once, and the top ten carry approximately 16%. The specimen was PBMCs. These receptors were collected from a woman aged 40 to 55 in good health and CMV-seropositive.

V is TRBV5-6 and J is TRBJ1-1; 8 nucleotides line up with TRBD1. V lost 2 bases to trimming and J lost 3 bases; unmatched junction nucleotides: 9. Germline V gene lookup returns CDR1 SGHDT and CDR2 YYEEEE. CDR3 length: 16 amino acids. CDR3 in DNA: TGTGCCAGCAGCTTACTTAGGACAGGGTCGGACACTGAAGCTTTCTTT. Protein product: CASSLLRTGSDTEAFF.

The rearrangement joins TRBV7-2 to TRBJ2-7; 8 nucleotides match TRBD2. The CDR3 runs 15 residues. V shed 2 bases and J 3 bases; nucleotides not matched to a gene: 6. Germline CDR1 and CDR2: SGHTA and FQGNSA. CDR3 sequence reads: CASSLSFSGIYEQYF. The CDR3 region has the DNA TGTGCCAGCAGCTTAAGCTTTAGCGGGATCTACGAGCAGTACTTC.

The DNA for the CDR3 is TGCGCCAGCAGCTCGGGACAGGGAGGCGAGCAGTACTTC. Its translation is CASSSGQGGEQYF. This chain connects TRBV5-1 to TRBJ2-5; TRBD1 matches at 9 bases. With the DNA end fitting TRBJ2-7 better, the J assignment may be wrong. Per germline, CDR1 SGHRS and CDR2 YFSETQ. There are 13 residues in the CDR3.

The rearrangement links TRBV10-2 to TRBJ1-2, with 8 positions matching TRBD1. This CDR3 is 15 amino acids long. Germline CDR1 reads WSHSY; CDR2 reads SAAADI. Unmatched junction bases numbered 3, after V lost 0 bases and J lost 3 bases. CDR3 nucleotide sequence: TGCGCCAGCAGTGAGTCGGACAGGGCCTACTATGGCTACACCTTC. This gives the protein CASSESDRAYYGYTF.

The J gene is TRBJ2-1, the V gene TRBV27; 12 bases line up with TRBD2. The CDR3 runs to 20 residues. After removal of 5 bases from V and 4 bases from J, the junction contained 18 bases not matched to a gene. Germline lookup yields CDR1 MNHEY and CDR2 SMNVEV (reference sequence). CDR3 bases: TGTGCCAGCAGTATTTTTAGACTAGCGGGAGCCCACGGGGAATACAATGAGCAGTTCTTC. Its translation: CASSIFRLAGAHGEYNEQFF.

This clone was seen only once. The chain recombines TRBV5-4 with TRBJ1-2; possible D gene TRBD1, 5 bases. This CDR3 is built from 16 residues. CDR1 and CDR2 from the germline V gene are SGHNT and YYREEE (reference sequence). The V end lost 0 bases, the J end lost 0 bases, and 12 bases lay between the germline ends. CDR3: CASSLARGETNYGYTF. Here the CDR3 DNA reads TGTGCCAGCAGCTTGGCTCGGGGGGAAACTAACTATGGCTACACCTTC. The complete variable domain, with remaining parts taken from reference TRBV5-4 and TRBJ1-2, reads ETGVTQSPTHLIKTRGQQVTLRCSSQSGHNTVSWYQQALGQGPQFIFQYYREEENGRGNFPPRFSGLQFPNYSSELNVNALELDDSALYLCASSLARGETNYGYTFGSGTRLTVV.

V usage is TRBV11-2 and J usage is TRBJ2-7; a weak D match, TRBD2 (5 bases). CDR3 size: 17 residues. Germline lookup yields CDR1 SGHAT and CDR2 FQNNGV. V was clipped by 0 bases and J by 6 bases, with 21 bases between them. The CDR3 DNA follows: TGTGCCAGCAGCTTAGATTACGGACGCATCGGGGATCGCGAGCAGTACTTC. Translated: CASSLDYGRIGDREQYF.

The gene calls are TRBV5-4 and TRBJ1-1; D remains ambiguous. Germline values: CDR1 SGHNT, CDR2 YYREEE (reference sequence). This CDR3 comprises 15 residues. V lost 0 bases to trimming and J lost 7 bases, with 16 bases between them. CDR3 coding DNA: TGTGCCAGCAGCTTGGGGGCGCAGGCCCCCGTTGAAGCTTTCTTT. Protein product: CASSLGAQAPVEAFF. Combining the CDR3 with reference TRBV5-4 and TRBJ1-1 gives the whole variable domain ETGVTQSPTHLIKTRGQQVTLRCSSQSGHNTVSWYQQALGQGPQFIFQYYREEENGRGNFPPRFSGLQFPNYSSELNVNALELDDSALYLCASSLGAQAPVEAFFGQGTRLTVV.

V and J are TRBV5-1 and TRBJ2-2; 12 bases line up with TRBD1. Germline CDR1 SGHRS, CDR2 YFSETQ. V was pared by 3 bases and J by 6 bases, with 9 bases of the junction left unmatched. The CDR3 spans 17 residues. The CDR3 DNA sequence: TGCGCCAGCAGCTCGGCCCCGGGACAGGGGGCTGCCGGGGAGCTGTTTTTT. Translation gives CASSSAPGQGAAGELFF.

The J gene is TRBJ2-2, the V gene TRBV30; perhaps TRBD2 as D (5 bases). Trimming left V 2 bases short and J 0 bases short, with 13 bases between. Germline assignment: CDR1 GTSNPN and CDR2 SVGIG (reference sequence). The CDR3 loop spans 16 amino acids. CDR3 sequence reads: CAWSPRGMPNTGELFF. Here the CDR3 DNA reads TGTGCCTGGAGTCCCCGGGGAATGCCGAACACCGGGGAGCTGTTTTTT.

The gene calls are TRBV5-6 and TRBJ2-5; D is perhaps TRBD2 (5 bases). TRBJ2-7 explains the end of the DNA better; the J call may be wrong. This CDR3 has 14 residues. Looked up from germline, CDR1 is SGHDT and CDR2 is YYEEEE. This CDR3 reads CASSFPSRSYEQYF. The CDR3 nucleotides read TGTGCCAGCAGCTTCCCTAGCCGCTCCTACGAGCAGTACTTC.

The chain links TRBV30 to TRBJ1-3, with 8 bases lining up with TRBD1. Germline V CDR1 and CDR2: GTSNPN, SVGIG (reference sequence). The CDR3 loop spans 15 amino acids. V was clipped by 0 bases and J by 7 bases; unmatched bases: 8. Here the CDR3 reads CAWSVPGTGGNTIYF. DNA for the CDR3: TGTGCCTGGAGTGTACCCGGGACAGGAGGGAACACCATATATTTT.

This chain links TRBV7-9 with TRBJ1-2; D is uncertain. V was shortened by 1 base and J by 1 base, with 4 bases between the two germline ends. The CDR3 contains 13 residues. CDR1 is SEHNR and CDR2 is FQNEAQ in the germline V gene (reference sequence). For the CDR3, the DNA is TGTGCCAGCAGCTTAGGAGTTAACTATGGCTACACCTTC. Protein sequence: CASSLGVNYGYTF.

This clone was counted only a few times. This chain uses TRBV6-5 with TRBJ2-5; tentatively, D is TRBD1 (5 bases). The germline CDR1 and CDR2 sequences are MNHEY and SVGAGI. The germline V and J ends were trimmed by 6 bases and 2 bases, with 13 bases remaining between them. This CDR3 is built from 14 residues. CDR3 amino acids: CASRDAGKQETQYF. CDR3 bases: TGTGCCAGCAGGGATGCAGGGAAACAAGAGACCCAGTACTTC.

This chain joins TRBV27 and TRBJ2-3; a possible D gene is TRBD2 (5 bases). The CDR3 length is 15 residues. V was shortened by 5 bases and J by 1 base, with 13 bases between the two germline ends. CDR1 is MNHEY, CDR2 SMNVEV, per germline (reference sequence). The DNA of the CDR3 is TGTGCCAGCAGTCTACTTAGCGCCCGCACAGATACGCAGTATTTT. Its translation is CASSLLSARTDTQYF.

The table lists this clone with a count of one. V and J are TRBV27 and TRBJ2-3; 10 bases align to TRBD2. Unmatched junction bases numbered 4, after V lost 1 base and J lost 0 bases. Germline V CDR1 and CDR2: MNHEY, SMNVEV (reference sequence). The CDR3 extends over 17 amino acids. The DNA of the CDR3 is TGTGCCAGCAGTTTATGGGAACTAGCGGGAAGCACAGATACGCAGTATTTT. It specifies CASSLWELAGSTDTQYF.

The CDR3 DNA reads TGTGCCAGCAGCTCTGGGGCGTCCTACGAGCAGTACTTC. Protein product: CASSSGASYEQYF. The chain employs TRBV28 and TRBJ2-7; perhaps TRBD1 as D (5 bases). Trimming took off 6 bases at V and 1 base at J, with 10 bases between the two ends. This CDR3 spans 13 amino acids. The V gene's germline CDR1 is MDHEN and CDR2 SYDVKM.